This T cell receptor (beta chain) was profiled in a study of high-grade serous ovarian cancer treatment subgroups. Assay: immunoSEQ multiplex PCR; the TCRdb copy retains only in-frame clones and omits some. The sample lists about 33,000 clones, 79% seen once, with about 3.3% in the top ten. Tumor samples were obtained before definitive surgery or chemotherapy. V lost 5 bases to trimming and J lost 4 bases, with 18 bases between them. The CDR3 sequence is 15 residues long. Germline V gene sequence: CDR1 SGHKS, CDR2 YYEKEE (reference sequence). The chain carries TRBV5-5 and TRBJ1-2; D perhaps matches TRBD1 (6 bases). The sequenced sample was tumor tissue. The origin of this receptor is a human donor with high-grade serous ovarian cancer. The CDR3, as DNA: TGTGCCAGCAGTTCCGGACGGACAGAACGCTATGGCTACACCTTC. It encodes CASSSGRTERYGYTF.